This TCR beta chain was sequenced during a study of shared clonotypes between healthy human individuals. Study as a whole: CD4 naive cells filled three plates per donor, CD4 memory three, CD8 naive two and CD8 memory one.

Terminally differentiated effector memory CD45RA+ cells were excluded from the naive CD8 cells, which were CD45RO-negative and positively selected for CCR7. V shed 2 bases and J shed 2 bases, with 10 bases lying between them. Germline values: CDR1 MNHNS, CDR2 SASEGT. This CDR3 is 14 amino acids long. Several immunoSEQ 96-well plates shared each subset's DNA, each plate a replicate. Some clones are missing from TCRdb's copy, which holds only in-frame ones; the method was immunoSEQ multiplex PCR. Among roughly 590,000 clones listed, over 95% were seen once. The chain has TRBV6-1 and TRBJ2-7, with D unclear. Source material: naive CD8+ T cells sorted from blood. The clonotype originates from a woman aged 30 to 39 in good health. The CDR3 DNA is TGTGCCAGCAGTGAACTAAGCGAACCCTACGAGCAGTACTTC. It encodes CASSELSEPYEQYF.